This T cell receptor beta chain emerged from a study of technical replicates of blood from several donors. TCRdb's table, derived via immunoSEQ multiplex PCR, lists solely in-frame clones and lacks some. Seen here are fewer than 60,000 clones, roughly 95% observed once, and the top ten hold 3.1%. J gave up 0 bases and V 0 bases, and 5 bases lay outside the gene matches. This CDR3 is built from 18 residues. Germline CDR1 MGHRA, CDR2 YSYEKL. Sequenced sample: PBMCs. The J gene is TRBJ2-1, the V gene TRBV4-1, with TRBD2 matching over 10 bases. This receptor was taken from a human donor in good health. Some clones in this sample may be carry-over from other donors' samples. Here the CDR3 DNA reads TGCGCCAGCAGCCAAGATGCAGGACTAGCGGACTCCTACAATGAGCAGTTCTTC. It codes for CASSQDAGLADSYNEQFF.